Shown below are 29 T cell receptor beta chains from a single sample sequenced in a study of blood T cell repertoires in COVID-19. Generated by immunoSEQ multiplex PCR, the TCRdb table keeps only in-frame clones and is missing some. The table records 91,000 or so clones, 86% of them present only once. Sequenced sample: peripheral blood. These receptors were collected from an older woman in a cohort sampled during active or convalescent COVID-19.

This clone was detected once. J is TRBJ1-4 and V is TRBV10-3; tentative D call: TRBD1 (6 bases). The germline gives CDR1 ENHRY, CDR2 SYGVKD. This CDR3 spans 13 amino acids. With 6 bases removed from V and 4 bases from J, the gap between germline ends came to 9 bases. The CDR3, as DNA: TGTGCCATCAGCGGGGGGCTTAATGAAAAACTGTTTTTT. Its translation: CAISGGLNEKLFF.

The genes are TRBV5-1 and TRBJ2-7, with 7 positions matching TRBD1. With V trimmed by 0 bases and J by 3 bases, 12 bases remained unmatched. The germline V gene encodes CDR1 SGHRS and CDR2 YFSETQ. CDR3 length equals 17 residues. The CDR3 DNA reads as TGCGCCAGCAGCTTGGCCCGGGACAGCAACTTTGGCTACGAGCAGTACTTC. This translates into CASSLARDSNFGYEQYF.

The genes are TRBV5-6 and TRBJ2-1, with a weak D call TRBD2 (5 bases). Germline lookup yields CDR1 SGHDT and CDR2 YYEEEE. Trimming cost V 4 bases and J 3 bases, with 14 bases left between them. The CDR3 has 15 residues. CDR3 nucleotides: TGTGCCAGCAGCCTCAACCCCACTAGCTACAATGAGCAGTTCTTC. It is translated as CASSLNPTSYNEQFF.

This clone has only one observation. CDR3 in DNA: TGCGCCAGCAGCTTGGCGGGAAGCAATCAGCCCCAGCATTTT. Protein product: CASSLAGSNQPQHF. This chain uses TRBV5-1 with TRBJ1-5; D uncertain. Between the trimmed V and J ends, which lost 0 bases and 1 base, there was a span of 5 bases. The CDR3 extends over 14 amino acids. Germline V gene lookup returns CDR1 SGHRS and CDR2 YFSETQ. Full variable domain (missing parts from reference TRBV5-1 and TRBJ1-5): KAGVTQTPRYLIKTRGQQVTLSCSPISGHRSVSWYQQTPGQGLQFLFEYFSETQRNKGNFPGRFSGRQFSNSRSEMNVSTLELGDSALYLCASSLAGSNQPQHFGDGTRLSIL.

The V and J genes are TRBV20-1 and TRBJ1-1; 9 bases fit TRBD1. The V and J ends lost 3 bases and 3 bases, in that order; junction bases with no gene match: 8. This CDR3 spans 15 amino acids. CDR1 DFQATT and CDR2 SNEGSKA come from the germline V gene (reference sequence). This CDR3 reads CSASRQGGGYTEAFF. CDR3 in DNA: TGCAGTGCTAGTCGACAGGGGGGTGGGTACACTGAAGCTTTCTTT.

The CDR3 DNA reads as TGCGCCAGCAGCGACAGGGTGCTGTCCTCCTCCTACGAGCAGTACTTC. Its translation is CASSDRVLSSSYEQYF. The rearrangement uses TRBV10-1 and TRBJ2-7; 7 bases are a match to TRBD1. V shed 6 bases and J 0 bases; nucleotides not matched to a gene: 11. There are 16 residues in the CDR3. The V gene's germline CDR1 is WNHNN and CDR2 SYGVQD (reference sequence).

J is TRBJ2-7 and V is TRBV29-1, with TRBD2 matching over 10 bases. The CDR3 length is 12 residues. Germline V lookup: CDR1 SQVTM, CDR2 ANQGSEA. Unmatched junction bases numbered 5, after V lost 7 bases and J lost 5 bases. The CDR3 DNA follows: TGCAGCGGGCTAGCGGGGGCCGACGAGCAGTACTTC. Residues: CSGLAGADEQYF.

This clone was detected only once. The CDR3 DNA follows: TGTGCCAGCAGCCAAGTTCTAGCGGGAAACTACAATGAGCAGTTCTTC. Encoded protein: CASSQVLAGNYNEQFF. The chain has TRBV14 and TRBJ2-1; TRBD2 aligns across 9 bases. V was pared by 1 base and J by 3 bases, with 4 bases of the junction left unmatched. Germline V gene sequence: CDR1 SGHDN, CDR2 FVKESK. The CDR3 is made up of 16 amino acids.

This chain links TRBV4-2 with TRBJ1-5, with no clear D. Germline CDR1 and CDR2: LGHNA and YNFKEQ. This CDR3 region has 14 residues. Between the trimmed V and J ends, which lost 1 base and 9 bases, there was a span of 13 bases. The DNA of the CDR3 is TGTGCCAGCAGCCAAGTCGGGGAGGCGCGGCCCCAGCATTTT. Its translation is CASSQVGEARPQHF.

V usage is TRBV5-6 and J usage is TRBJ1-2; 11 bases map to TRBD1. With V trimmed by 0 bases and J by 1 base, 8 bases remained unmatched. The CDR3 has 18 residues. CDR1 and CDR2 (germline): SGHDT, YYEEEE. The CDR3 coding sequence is TGTGCCAGCAGCTTGGAAATGGACAGGGGGCGGGTTAACTATGGCTACACCTTC. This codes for CASSLEMDRGRVNYGYTF. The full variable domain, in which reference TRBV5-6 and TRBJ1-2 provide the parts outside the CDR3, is DAGVTQSPTHLIKTRGQQVTLRCSPKSGHDTVSWYQQALGQGPQFIFQYYEEEERQRGNFPDRFSGHQFPNYSSELNVNALLLGDSALYLCASSLEMDRGRVNYGYTFGSGTRLTVV.

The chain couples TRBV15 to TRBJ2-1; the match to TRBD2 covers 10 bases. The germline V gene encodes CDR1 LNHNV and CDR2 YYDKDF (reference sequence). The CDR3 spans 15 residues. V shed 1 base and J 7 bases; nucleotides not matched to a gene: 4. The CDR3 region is CATSRGAGGWNEQFF. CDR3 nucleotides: TGTGCCACCAGCAGAGGAGCGGGAGGGTGGAATGAGCAGTTCTTC.

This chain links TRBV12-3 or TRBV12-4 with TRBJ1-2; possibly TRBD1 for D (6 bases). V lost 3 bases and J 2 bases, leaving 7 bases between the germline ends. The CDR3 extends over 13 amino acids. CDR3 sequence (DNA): TGTGCCAGCAGTTTCGACAGGAACTATGGCTACACCTTC. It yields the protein CASSFDRNYGYTF.

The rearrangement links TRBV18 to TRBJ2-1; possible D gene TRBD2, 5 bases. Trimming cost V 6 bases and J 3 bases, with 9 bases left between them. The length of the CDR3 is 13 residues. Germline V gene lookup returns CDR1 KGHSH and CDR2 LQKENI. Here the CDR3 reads CASSQTNYNEQFF. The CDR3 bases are TGTGCCAGCTCTCAGACTAACTACAATGAGCAGTTCTTC.

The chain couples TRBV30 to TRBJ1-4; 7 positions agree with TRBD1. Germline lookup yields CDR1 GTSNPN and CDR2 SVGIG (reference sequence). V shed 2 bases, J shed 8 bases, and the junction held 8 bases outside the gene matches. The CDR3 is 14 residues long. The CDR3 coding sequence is TGTGCCTGGAGTCAGGGGGTTGCGGCAGAAAAACTGTTTTTT. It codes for CAWSQGVAAEKLFF.

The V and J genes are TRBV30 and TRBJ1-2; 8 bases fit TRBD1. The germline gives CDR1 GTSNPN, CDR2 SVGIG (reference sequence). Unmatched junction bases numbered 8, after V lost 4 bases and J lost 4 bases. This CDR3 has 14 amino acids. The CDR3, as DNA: TGTGCCTGGAACAGGGCAGGGGGCGTCTATGGCTACACCTTC. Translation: CAWNRAGGVYGYTF.

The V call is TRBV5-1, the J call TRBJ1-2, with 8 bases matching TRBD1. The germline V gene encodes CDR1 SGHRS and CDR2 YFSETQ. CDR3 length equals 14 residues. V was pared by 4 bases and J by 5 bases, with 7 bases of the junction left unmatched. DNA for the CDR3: TGCGCCAGCAGCAGATGGGACAGGAGTTATGGCTACACCTTC. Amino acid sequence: CASSRWDRSYGYTF.

Here the CDR3 DNA reads TGTGCCAGTAGTAAGACAGGGGTCACTGAAGCTTTCTTT. Translating it yields CASSKTGVTEAFF. The rearrangement joins TRBV19 to TRBJ1-1; 8 positions agree with TRBD1. There are 13 residues in the CDR3. V gave up 4 bases and J gave up 4 bases; unmatched junction bases: 2. Per germline, CDR1 LNHDA and CDR2 SQIVND (reference sequence).

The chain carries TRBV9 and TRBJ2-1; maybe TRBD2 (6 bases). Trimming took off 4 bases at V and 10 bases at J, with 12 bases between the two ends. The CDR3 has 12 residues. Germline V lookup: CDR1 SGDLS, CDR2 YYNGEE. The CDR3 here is CASSPGGSEQFF. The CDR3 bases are TGTGCCAGCAGCCCCGGGGGATCCGAGCAGTTCTTC.

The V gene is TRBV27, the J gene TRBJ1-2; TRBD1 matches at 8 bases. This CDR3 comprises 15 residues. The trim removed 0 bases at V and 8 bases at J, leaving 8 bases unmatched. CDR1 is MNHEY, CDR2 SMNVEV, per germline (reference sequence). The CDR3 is CASSLSGQGYNGYTF. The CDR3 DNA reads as TGTGCCAGCAGTTTATCCGGACAGGGTTATAACGGCTACACCTTC.

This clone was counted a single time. The CDR3 DNA sequence: TGCGCCAGCAGCTTGGGGGTAGCGGTACCTTCCTACGAGCAGTACTTC. This translates into CASSLGVAVPSYEQYF. The chain links TRBV5-1 to TRBJ2-7; maybe TRBD2 (6 bases). The V gene's germline CDR1 is SGHRS and CDR2 YFSETQ. The CDR3 contains 16 residues. V dropped 0 bases and J dropped 1 base, with 14 bases sitting between them.

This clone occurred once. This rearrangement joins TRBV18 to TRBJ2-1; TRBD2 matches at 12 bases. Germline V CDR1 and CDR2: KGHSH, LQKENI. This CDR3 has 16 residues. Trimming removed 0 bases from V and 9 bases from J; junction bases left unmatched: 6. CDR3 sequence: CASSPPSSGRAGEQFF. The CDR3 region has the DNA TGTGCCAGCTCACCACCGTCTAGCGGGAGGGCCGGTGAGCAGTTCTTC.

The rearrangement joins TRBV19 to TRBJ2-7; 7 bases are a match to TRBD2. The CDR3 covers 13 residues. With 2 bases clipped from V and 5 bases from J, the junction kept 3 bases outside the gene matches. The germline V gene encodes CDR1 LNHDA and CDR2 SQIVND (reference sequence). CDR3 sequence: CASSIFAGDEQYF. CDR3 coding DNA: TGTGCCAGTAGTATATTTGCGGGAGACGAGCAGTACTTC.

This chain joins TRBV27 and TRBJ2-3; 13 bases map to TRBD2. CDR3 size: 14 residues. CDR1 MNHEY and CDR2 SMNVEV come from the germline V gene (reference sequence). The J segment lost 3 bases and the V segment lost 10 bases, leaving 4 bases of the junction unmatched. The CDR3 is CATRGLAGTDTQYF. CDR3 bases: TGTGCCACTCGGGGACTAGCGGGGACAGATACGCAGTATTTT.

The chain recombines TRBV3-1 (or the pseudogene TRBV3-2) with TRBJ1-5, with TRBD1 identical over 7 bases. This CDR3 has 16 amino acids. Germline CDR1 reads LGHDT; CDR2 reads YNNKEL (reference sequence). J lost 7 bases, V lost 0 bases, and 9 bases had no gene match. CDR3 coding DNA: TGTGCCAGCAGCCAAGACTCCACAGGGGTAGGACAGCCCCAGCATTTT. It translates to CASSQDSTGVGQPQHF.

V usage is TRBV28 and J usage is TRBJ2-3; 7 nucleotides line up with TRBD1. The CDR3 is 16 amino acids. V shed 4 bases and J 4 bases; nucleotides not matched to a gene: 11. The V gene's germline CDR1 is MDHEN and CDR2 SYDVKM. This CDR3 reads CASSYRGRRPSDTQYF. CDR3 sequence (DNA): TGTGCCAGCAGTTACAGGGGCCGAAGACCTTCAGATACGCAGTATTTT.

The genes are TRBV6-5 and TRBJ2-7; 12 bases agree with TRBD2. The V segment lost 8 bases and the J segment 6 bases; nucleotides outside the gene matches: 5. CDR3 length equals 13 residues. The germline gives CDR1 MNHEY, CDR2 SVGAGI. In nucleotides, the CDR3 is TGTGCCAGCGCGGGACTAGCGGGTTCCGAGCAGTACTTC. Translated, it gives CASAGLAGSEQYF.

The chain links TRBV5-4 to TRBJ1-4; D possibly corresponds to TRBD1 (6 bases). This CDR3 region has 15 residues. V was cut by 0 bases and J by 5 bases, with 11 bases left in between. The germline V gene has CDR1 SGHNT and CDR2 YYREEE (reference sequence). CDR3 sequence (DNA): TGTGCCAGCAGCTTGGCTACCGGGACAAATGAAAAACTGTTTTTT. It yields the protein CASSLATGTNEKLFF.

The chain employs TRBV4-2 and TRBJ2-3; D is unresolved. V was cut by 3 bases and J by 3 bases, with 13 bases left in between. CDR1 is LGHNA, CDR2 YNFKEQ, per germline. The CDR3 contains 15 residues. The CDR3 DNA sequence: TGTGCCAGCAGCCAGGCCGCTCTAGAAACAGATACGCAGTATTTT. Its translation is CASSQAALETDTQYF.

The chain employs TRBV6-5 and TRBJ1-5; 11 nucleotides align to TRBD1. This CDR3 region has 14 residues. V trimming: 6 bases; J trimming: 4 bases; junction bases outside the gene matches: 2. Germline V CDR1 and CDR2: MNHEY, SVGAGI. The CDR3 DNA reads TGTGCCAGCAGCAGGGACAGGGGGAATCAGCCCCAGCATTTT. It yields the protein CASSRDRGNQPQHF.